The next 32 T cell receptor beta chains were all read from a single sample in a study of human T cells and chemical hapten exposure. Indicated time point: patch test 1, 2 weeks after DPC sensitization. Treatment indicated: therapeutic diphenylcyclopropenone sensitization with weekly scalp DPC. TCRdb passed the RACE reads through MiXCR, listing each CDR3 protein once. Of about 120,000 distinct CDR3 sequences listed, approximately 15% are singletons. The sample in question was whole blood, obtained in connection with sensitization to the hapten diphenylcyclopropenone (DPC). These receptors originate from a young man with alopecia areata. Some clones in this sample may be carry-over from other donors' samples.

The rearrangement links TRBV6-2 or TRBV6-3 to TRBJ2-7, with unresolved D. The ends were cut back, 0 bases at V and 7 bases at J, with 10 bases in the middle. This CDR3 is 13 amino acids long. Germline V gene data show CDR1 as MNHEY and CDR2 as SVGEGT. The CDR3 region is CASSYSTENEQYF. Written as DNA, the CDR3 is TGTGCCAGCAGTTACTCGACCGAGAATGAGCAGTACTTC.

At least ten counts were recorded for this clonotype. This chain links TRBV7-3 with TRBJ2-6, with D unclear. The CDR3 loop spans 15 amino acids. Trimming pared 5 bases from V and 0 bases from J, leaving 8 bases between. Germline V gene sequence: CDR1 SGHTA, CDR2 FQGTGA. CDR3 region: CASSPHHSGANVLTF. CDR3 nucleotides: TGTGCCAGCAGCCCACATCACTCTGGGGCCAACGTCCTGACTTTC.

Only a few counts were recorded for this clonotype. The chain employs TRBV6-5 and TRBJ2-7; D gene uncertain. The CDR3 runs 16 residues. In germline, CDR1 is MNHEY, CDR2 SVGAGI. V was clipped by 0 bases and J by 0 bases, with 12 bases between them. DNA of the CDR3: TGTGCCAGCAGTTACTCCTACGGATACAGCTCCTACGAGCAGTACTTC. It yields the protein CASSYSYGYSSYEQYF.

V usage is TRBV6-2 or TRBV6-3 and J usage is TRBJ1-1; D not resolved. Trimming removed 2 bases at V and 0 bases at J, with 10 bases between. From germline, CDR1 is MNHEY and CDR2 SVGEGT. CDR3 length: 15 amino acids. This CDR3 is CASSYTTAMNTEAFF. Written as DNA, the CDR3 is TGTGCCAGCAGTTACACCACCGCGATGAACACTGAAGCTTTCTTT.

This chain links TRBV5-1 with TRBJ1-1, with D perhaps TRBD1 (5 bases). V was cut by 0 bases and J by 1 base, with 7 bases left in between. This CDR3 comprises 14 residues. Germline V CDR1 and CDR2: SGHRS, YFSETQ. The CDR3 DNA sequence: TGCGCCAGCAGCTTGGGACAGCCGAACACTGAAGCTTTCTTT. Translating gives CASSLGQPNTEAFF.

This clonotype occurred a few times. The genes are TRBV5-1 and TRBJ2-2; 11 nucleotides align to TRBD1. This CDR3 contains 15 residues. Germline loops: CDR1 SGHRS, CDR2 YFSETQ. V lost 4 bases to trimming and J lost 5 bases; unmatched junction nucleotides: 4. This CDR3 reads CASSADRGRTGELFF. Here the CDR3 DNA reads TGCGCCAGCAGCGCGGACAGGGGGCGTACCGGGGAGCTGTTTTTT.

The chain couples TRBV7-8 to TRBJ1-1, with D tentatively TRBD1 (5 bases). Germline CDR1 and CDR2: SGHVS and FQNEAQ. Trimming pared 5 bases from V and 5 bases from J, leaving 24 bases between. The CDR3 has 17 residues. CDR3 sequence: CASSPIHGRGEGTEAFF. The CDR3 nucleotides read TGTGCCAGCAGCCCCATCCACGGTAGAGGGGAGGGAACTGAAGCTTTCTTT.

This chain joins TRBV29-1 and TRBJ2-2; D unclear. This CDR3 spans 12 amino acids. Looked up from germline, CDR1 is SQVTM and CDR2 is ANQGSEA. The V and J ends lost 3 bases and 3 bases respectively, with 5 bases between them. The CDR3 spells CSVDGHTGELFF. DNA for the CDR3: TGCAGCGTTGATGGTCACACCGGGGAGCTGTTTTTT.

There are a few counts of this clonotype. This rearrangement joins TRBV29-1 to TRBJ2-3; D gene uncertain. This CDR3 region has 12 residues. The germline CDR1 and CDR2 sequences are SQVTM and ANQGSEA. Trimming removed 4 bases from V and 6 bases from J, with 11 bases in between. The CDR3, as DNA: TGCAGCGTTGGGATGATTGGGGATACGCAGTATTTT. Translating gives CSVGMIGDTQYF.

Notes on this clonotype: A read error is possible here, since a much larger clone lies one base away. The chain combines TRBV13 with TRBJ2-4, with D tentatively TRBD2 (6 bases). There are 15 residues in the CDR3. Germline CDR1 PRHDT, CDR2 FYEKMQ (reference sequence). CDR3 sequence: CVSSGINAGKNIQYF. CDR3 nucleotides: TGTGTCAGCAGCGGTATTAACGCGGGAAAAAACATTCAGTACTTC.

This clonotype was counted once. This chain connects TRBV25-1 to TRBJ2-2; the D gene is possibly TRBD1 (6 bases). Trimming took 6 bases from V and 4 from J, leaving 12 bases between them. This CDR3 is built from 14 residues. Germline V gene sequence: CDR1 MGHDK, CDR2 SYGVNS. CDR3 amino acids: CASRQGQFTGELFF. In DNA form, the CDR3 reads TGTGCCAGCAGGCAAGGACAGTTCACCGGGGAGCTGTTTTTT.

In its sample, this clonotype was seen a few times. This chain links TRBV4-2 with TRBJ2-7; tentative D call: TRBD2 (7 bases). Germline V gene lookup returns CDR1 LGHNA and CDR2 YNFKEQ. The CDR3 is 15 residues long. Trimming cost V 0 bases and J 3 bases, with 12 bases left between them. This CDR3 is CASSQDPGGLYEQYF. In nucleotides, the CDR3 is TGTGCCAGCAGCCAAGATCCCGGGGGGCTCTACGAGCAGTACTTC.

This clonotype was picked up many times. J is TRBJ1-5 and V is TRBV6-6; TRBD1 is a possible D gene (6 bases). The CDR3 runs to 15 residues. V was pared by 8 bases and J by 2 bases, with 16 bases between. Germline V gene sequence: CDR1 MNHNY, CDR2 SVGAGI (reference sequence). CDR3 in DNA: TGTGCCAGCTTTTTAGGGGGTCAGGGCAATCAGCCCCAGCATTTT. Translation: CASFLGGQGNQPQHF.

The chain uses TRBV11-2 and TRBJ1-1, with TRBD1 as a possible D gene (5 bases). V was cut by 0 bases and J by 4 bases, with 18 bases left in between. Germline V gene sequence: CDR1 SGHAT, CDR2 FQNNGV. This CDR3 spans 17 amino acids. CDR3 region: CASSLDPSETGRTEAFF. CDR3 nucleotides: TGTGCCAGCAGCTTAGATCCCTCGGAAACAGGCCGCACTGAAGCTTTCTTT.

This clonotype was observed a handful of times. The chain carries TRBV6-2 or TRBV6-3 and TRBJ2-1; perhaps TRBD1 as D (6 bases). Trimming took off 6 bases at V and 9 bases at J, with 12 bases between the two ends. The CDR3 has 12 amino acids. Per germline, CDR1 MNHEY and CDR2 SVGEGT. This chain's CDR3 is CASRGATPEQFF. CDR3 sequence (DNA): TGTGCCAGCAGGGGGGCAACGCCTGAGCAGTTCTTC.

This chain connects TRBV11-2 to TRBJ2-1; D may match TRBD1 or TRBD2 (5 bases each). The V gene's germline CDR1 is SGHAT and CDR2 FQNNGV. Trimming removed 6 bases at V and 2 bases at J, with 17 bases between. There are 16 residues in the CDR3. CDR3 protein: CASRPTRDGAYNEQFF. CDR3 in DNA: TGTGCCAGCAGACCAACCCGGGACGGGGCCTACAATGAGCAGTTCTTC.

This CDR3 reads CASTPTSGTDTQYF. Written as DNA, the CDR3 is TGCGCCAGCACCCCGACTAGCGGTACAGATACGCAGTATTTT. V and J are TRBV10-2 and TRBJ2-3; 9 nucleotides align to TRBD2. V was pared by 7 bases and J by 3 bases, with 5 bases of the junction left unmatched. Germline V gene lookup returns CDR1 WSHSY and CDR2 SAAADI. The CDR3 sequence is 14 residues long.

The chain combines TRBV11-1 with TRBJ2-3; D ambiguous. V shed 3 bases and J shed 0 bases, with 10 bases lying between them. Per the germline V gene, CDR1 is SGHAT and CDR2 is FQDESV (reference sequence). The CDR3 length is 15 residues. The chain's CDR3 is CASSFGGASTDTQYF. The CDR3 region has the DNA TGTGCCAGCAGCTTTGGCGGTGCTAGCACAGATACGCAGTATTTT.

Only a few counts were recorded for this clonotype. The rearrangement uses TRBV19 and TRBJ2-2; the match to TRBD2 covers 8 bases. Germline loops: CDR1 LNHDA, CDR2 SQIVND (reference sequence). This CDR3 is built from 15 residues. V lost 1 base to trimming and J lost 6 bases; unmatched junction nucleotides: 4. CDR3 amino acids: CASSIVLAGSGELFF. CDR3 DNA: TGTGCCAGTAGTATAGTGTTAGCGGGGTCCGGGGAGCTGTTTTTT. Together with reference TRBV19 and TRBJ2-2, the CDR3 gives the full variable domain: DGGITQSPKYLFRKEGQNVTLSCEQNLNHDAMYWYRQDPGQGLRLIYYSQIVNDFQKGDIAEGYSVSREKKESFPLTVTSAQKNPTAFYLCASSIVLAGSGELFFGEGSRLTVL.

V is TRBV7-2 and J is TRBJ2-1; 7 bases agree with TRBD1. J lost 4 bases, V lost 5 bases, and 14 bases had no gene match. The CDR3 runs 17 residues. Germline lookup yields CDR1 SGHTA and CDR2 FQGNSA. CDR3 DNA: TGTGCCAGCAGCATTGATATCCGGGACAGAGGGTACAATGAGCAGTTCTTC. It specifies CASSIDIRDRGYNEQFF. Drawing the rest from reference TRBV7-2 and TRBJ2-1, the complete variable domain is GAGVSQSPSNKVTEKGKDVELRCDPISGHTALYWYRQSLGQGLEFLIYFQGNSAPDKSGLPSDRFSAERTGGSVSTLTIQRTQQEDSAVYLCASSIDIRDRGYNEQFFGPGTRLTVL.

This clonotype was picked up many times. The J gene is TRBJ2-4, the V gene TRBV6-5, with 9 bases aligning to TRBD1. Germline loops: CDR1 MNHEY, CDR2 SVGAGI. V dropped 4 bases and J dropped 7; count of bases not matched to a gene: 11. This CDR3 has 16 residues. CDR3 in amino acids: CASSSIQGAVINIQYF. CDR3 bases: TGTGCCAGCAGTTCTATACAGGGGGCTGTAATCAACATTCAGTACTTC.

The chain joins TRBV7-9 to TRBJ2-7; 12 nucleotides line up with TRBD2. V lost 5 bases, J lost 2 bases, and 10 bases stayed unmatched. The CDR3 spans 17 residues. The germline V gene has CDR1 SEHNR and CDR2 FQNEAQ (reference sequence). CDR3 in amino acids: CASSPRGLAGMPYEQYF. CDR3 DNA: TGTGCCAGCAGCCCCCGAGGACTAGCGGGGATGCCCTACGAGCAGTACTTC.

The V call is TRBV25-1, the J call TRBJ1-4; 8 positions match TRBD1. The CDR3 has 15 residues. Germline CDR1 reads MGHDK; CDR2 reads SYGVNS. Trimming at V came to 3 bases and at J to 3 bases, leaving 3 bases not matched to a gene. The DNA for the CDR3 is TGTGCCAGCAGTGACAGGGGGCAGGCTAATGAAAAACTGTTTTTT. Its translation: CASSDRGQANEKLFF.

Only a few counts were recorded for this clonotype. The rearrangement joins TRBV27 to TRBJ1-1; no reliable D call. There are 13 residues in the CDR3. V was cut by 3 bases and J by 3 bases, with 8 bases left in between. Germline CDR1 and CDR2: MNHEY and SMNVEV (reference sequence). In nucleotides, the CDR3 is TGTGCCAGCAGTTTGGTGGGTGACACTGAAGCTTTCTTT. It translates to CASSLVGDTEAFF.

The chain links TRBV10-3 to TRBJ1-1; D gene ambiguous. Trimming shortened V by 7 bases and J by 4 bases, and 16 bases separated the two germline ends. CDR1 and CDR2 from the germline V gene are ENHRY and SYGVKD. The CDR3 totals 14 residues. The DNA of the CDR3 is TGTGCCATCACGGATCGGGGTCAAGGCACTGAAGCTTTCTTT. Its translation: CAITDRGQGTEAFF.

This clonotype was observed a few times. The genes are TRBV7-9 and TRBJ1-1, with a tentative D call TRBD1 (5 bases). CDR3 length: 13 residues. Germline CDR1 reads SEHNR; CDR2 reads FQNEAQ (reference sequence). Trimming pared 4 bases from V and 5 bases from J, leaving 11 bases between. CDR3 coding DNA: TGTGCCAGCAGCTCCCCCGGGGGGACTGAAGCTTTCTTT. It encodes CASSSPGGTEAFF.

CDR3 DNA: TGTGCCACCAGTGATCCCGCTACAGACAATGAGCAGTTCTTC. Encoded protein: CATSDPATDNEQFF. This sequence joins TRBV24-1 and TRBJ2-1; unclear D gene. Germline loops: CDR1 KGHDR, CDR2 SFDVKD. CDR3 size: 14 residues. The V end lost 3 bases, the J end lost 5 bases, and 10 bases lay between the germline ends.

The chain employs TRBV7-2 and TRBJ2-5, with 7 bases lining up with TRBD1. Germline V CDR1 and CDR2: SGHTA, FQGNSA. The CDR3 sequence is 16 residues long. After removal of 5 bases from V and 5 bases from J, the junction contained 14 bases not matched to a gene. CDR3 sequence: CASSRQGTAEGETQYF. In nucleotides, the CDR3 is TGTGCCAGCAGCCGACAAGGGACAGCAGAAGGGGAGACCCAGTACTTC.

This clonotype was recorded at least ten times. This sequence joins TRBV4-2 and TRBJ2-7; TRBD2 matches at 9 bases. The CDR3 is 16 residues long. From germline, CDR1 is LGHNA and CDR2 YNFKEQ. V lost 0 bases, J lost 7 bases, and 10 bases stayed unmatched. In DNA, the CDR3 is TGTGCCAGCAGCCAAGATTCAAGCGGGGGGCCAGTGGAGCAGTACTTC. Protein product: CASSQDSSGGPVEQYF.

This clonotype has a handful of counts. The V and J genes are TRBV3-1 and TRBJ1-2, with D hard to call. V dropped 0 bases and J dropped 3 bases, with 8 bases sitting between them. Per germline, CDR1 LGHDT and CDR2 YNNKEL (reference sequence). The CDR3 runs to 14 residues. CDR3 in amino acids: CASSQEIGYYGYTF. CDR3 bases: TGTGCCAGCAGCCAAGAAATAGGGTACTATGGCTACACCTTC. The complete variable domain, with remaining parts taken from reference TRBV3-1 and TRBJ1-2, reads DTAVSQTPKYLVTQMGNDKSIKCEQNLGHDTMYWYKQDSKKFLKIMFSYNNKELIINETVPNRFSPKSPDKAHLNLHINSLELGDSAVYFCASSQEIGYYGYTFGSGTRLTVV.

The rearrangement links TRBV11-2 to TRBJ2-2; TRBD2 is a possible D gene (7 bases). The germline CDR1 and CDR2 sequences are SGHAT and FQNNGV. This CDR3 is built from 16 residues. V was clipped by 4 bases and J by 6 bases, with 18 bases between them. This chain's CDR3 is CASSSKNRGAPGELFF. The CDR3 DNA sequence: TGTGCCAGCAGCTCAAAGAACCGGGGGGCCCCCGGGGAGCTGTTTTTT.

This clonotype occurred many times. This chain connects TRBV29-1 to TRBJ1-5; perhaps TRBD1 as D (6 bases). The V gene lost 7 bases and the J gene lost 6 bases, with 22 bases spanning the gap. Germline V gives CDR1 SQVTM, CDR2 ANQGSEA. The CDR3 contains 15 residues. CDR3 sequence: CSATIQGGGGQPQHF. Written as DNA, the CDR3 is TGCAGCGCCACGATACAGGGAGGCGGGGGTCAGCCCCAGCATTTT.